This entry lists 8 T cell receptor beta chains sequenced from one sample in a study of cytomegalovirus exposure and HLA in healthy donors. The PCR was carried out with 60 Vbeta primers and 13 Jbeta primers. Assay used: immunoSEQ multiplex PCR; TCRdb lists only in-frame clones, some missing. The top ten clones hold 2% of a sample with 55,000 to 70,000 clones, 70% to 90% of them seen once. The sequenced material came from PBMCs. Source of these receptors: a woman in her 30s in good health and CMV-seronegative.

The chain is built from TRBV21-1 and TRBJ2-7; the table's D call, TRBD2, was not checked against the DNA. TRBV21-1 is an annotated pseudogene. The CDR3 consists of 17 residues. CDR3 in DNA: TGTGCCAGCAGCAAACAGAAGGGAGATCCCAGACATTACGAGCAGTACTTC. Translating gives CASSKQKGDPRHYEQYF.

The rearrangement links TRBV2 to TRBJ2-7; 11 bases are a match to TRBD1. The germline V gene encodes CDR1 SNHLY and CDR2 FYNNEI. CDR3 length: 16 residues. The J segment lost 2 bases and the V segment lost 6 bases, leaving 9 bases of the junction unmatched. The CDR3 sequence: CASRQLPGQGAYEQYF. CDR3 nucleotides: TGTGCCAGCAGACAGTTGCCGGGACAGGGGGCCTACGAGCAGTACTTC. Looking up the rest from reference TRBV2 and TRBJ2-7 gives the full variable domain: EPEVTQTPSHQVTQMGQEVILRCVPISNHLYFYWYRQILGQKVEFLVSFYNNEISEKSEIFDDQFSVERPDGSNFTLKIRSTKLEDSAMYFCASRQLPGQGAYEQYFGPGTRLTVT.

This clone was detected once. The V call is TRBV5-1, the J call TRBJ1-2; 9 nucleotides agree with TRBD1. Germline V gene data show CDR1 as SGHRS and CDR2 as YFSETQ. The CDR3 is made up of 13 amino acids. V lost 4 bases and J lost 8; bases outside the gene matches: 6. CDR3 loop: CASSRDRVRGYTF. In nucleotides, the CDR3 is TGCGCCAGCAGCCGGGACAGGGTTAGAGGCTACACCTTC.

The gene calls are TRBV28 and TRBJ2-1; the match to TRBD1 covers 9 bases. CDR3 length equals 15 residues. Germline-derived CDR1 and CDR2 are MDHEN and SYDVKM. The ends lost 6 bases at V and 12 bases at J; junction bases unmatched: 15. The CDR3 coding sequence is TGTGCCAGCAGAACCCACAGGGGGCCCCTACAGGGGCAGTTCTTC. It specifies CASRTHRGPLQGQFF. Drawing the rest from reference TRBV28 and TRBJ2-1, the complete variable domain is DVKVTQSSRYLVKRTGEKVFLECVQDMDHENMFWYRQDPGLGLRLIYFSYDVKMKEKGDIPEGYSVSREKKERFSLILESASTNQTSMYLCASRTHRGPLQGQFFGPGTRLTVL.

In this sample, this clone turned up once. This chain links TRBV13 with TRBJ1-1, with 8 bases fitting TRBD1. The length of the CDR3 is 16 residues. Losses at the gene ends were 0 bases for V and 1 base for J; bases not matched to a gene: 4. Per germline, CDR1 PRHDT and CDR2 FYEKMQ (reference sequence). The CDR3 spells CASSLGLQGANTEAFF. DNA of the CDR3: TGTGCCAGCAGCTTAGGCCTCCAGGGGGCGAACACTGAAGCTTTCTTT.

The table lists this clone with a count of one. The chain joins TRBV28 to TRBJ2-7, with a weak D call TRBD1 (7 bases). V dropped 4 bases and J dropped 5 bases, with 18 bases sitting between them. CDR3 length equals 15 residues. In germline, CDR1 is MDHEN, CDR2 SYDVKM. CDR3 nucleotides: TGTGCCAGCAGTTCATTGACAGGGAGGAGGAACGAGCAGTACTTC. It translates to CASSSLTGRRNEQYF.

The chain combines TRBV10-3 with TRBJ1-1; tentatively, D is TRBD1 (5 bases). CDR3 length: 14 amino acids. Trimming took 3 bases from V and 0 from J, leaving 8 bases between them. From germline, CDR1 is ENHRY and CDR2 SYGVKD. The CDR3 nucleotides read TGTGCCATCAGTGATGGGGCTATGAACACTGAAGCTTTCTTT. Translated: CAISDGAMNTEAFF.

J is TRBJ2-7 and V is TRBV7-3; 8 nucleotides line up with TRBD1. The germline CDR1 and CDR2 sequences are SGHTA and FQGTGA. The junction had 5 bases not matched to a gene; V was cut back by 5 bases and J by 5 bases. The CDR3 has 13 amino acids. CDR3 sequence: CASSDDRGHEQYF. The CDR3 DNA reads as TGTGCCAGCAGCGACGACAGGGGCCACGAGCAGTACTTC.